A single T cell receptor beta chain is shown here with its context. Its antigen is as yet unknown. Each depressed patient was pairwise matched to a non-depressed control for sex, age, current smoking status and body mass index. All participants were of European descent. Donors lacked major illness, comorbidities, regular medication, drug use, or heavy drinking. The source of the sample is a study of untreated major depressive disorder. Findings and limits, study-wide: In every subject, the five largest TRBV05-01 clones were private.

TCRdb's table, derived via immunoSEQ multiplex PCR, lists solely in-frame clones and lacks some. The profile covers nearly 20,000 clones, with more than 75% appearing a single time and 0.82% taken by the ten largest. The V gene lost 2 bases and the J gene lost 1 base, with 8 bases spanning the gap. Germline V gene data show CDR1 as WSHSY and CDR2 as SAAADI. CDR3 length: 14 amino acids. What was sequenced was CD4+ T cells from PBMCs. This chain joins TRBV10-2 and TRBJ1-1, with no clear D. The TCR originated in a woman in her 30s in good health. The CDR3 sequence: CASSEVLENTEAFF. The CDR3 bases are TGCGCCAGCAGTGAGGTCCTCGAGAACACTGAAGCTTTCTTT.